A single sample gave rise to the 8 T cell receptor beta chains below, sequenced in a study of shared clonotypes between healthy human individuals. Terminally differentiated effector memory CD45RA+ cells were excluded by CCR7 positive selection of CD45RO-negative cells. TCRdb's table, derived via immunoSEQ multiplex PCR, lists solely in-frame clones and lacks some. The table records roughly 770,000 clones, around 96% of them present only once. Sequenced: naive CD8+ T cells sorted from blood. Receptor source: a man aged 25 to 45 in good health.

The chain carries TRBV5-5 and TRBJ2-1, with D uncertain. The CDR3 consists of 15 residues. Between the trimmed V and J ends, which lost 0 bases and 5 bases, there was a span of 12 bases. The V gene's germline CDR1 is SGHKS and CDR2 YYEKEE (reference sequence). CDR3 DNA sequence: TGTGCCAGCAGCTTGGCCAACTGGATGAACAATGAGCAGTTCTTC. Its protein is CASSLANWMNNEQFF.

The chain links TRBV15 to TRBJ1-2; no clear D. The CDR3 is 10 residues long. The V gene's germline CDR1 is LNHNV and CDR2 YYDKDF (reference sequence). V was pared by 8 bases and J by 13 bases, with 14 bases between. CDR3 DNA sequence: TGTGCCACCGGTACCGCGGCCCTCACCTTC. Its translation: CATGTAALTF. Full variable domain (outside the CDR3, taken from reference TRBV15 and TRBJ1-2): DAMVIQNPRYQVTQFGKPVTLSCSQTLNHNVMYWYQQKSSQAPKLLFHYYDKDFNNEADTPDNFQSRRPNTSFCFLDIRSPGLGDTAMYLCATGTAALTFGSGTRLTVV.

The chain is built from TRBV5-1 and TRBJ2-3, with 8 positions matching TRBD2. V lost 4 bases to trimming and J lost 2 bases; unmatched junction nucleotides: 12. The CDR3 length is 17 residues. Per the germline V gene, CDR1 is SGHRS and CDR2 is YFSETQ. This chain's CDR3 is CASSGTTSGDPTDTQYF. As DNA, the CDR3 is TGCGCCAGCAGCGGTACAACTAGCGGAGACCCCACAGATACGCAGTATTTT.

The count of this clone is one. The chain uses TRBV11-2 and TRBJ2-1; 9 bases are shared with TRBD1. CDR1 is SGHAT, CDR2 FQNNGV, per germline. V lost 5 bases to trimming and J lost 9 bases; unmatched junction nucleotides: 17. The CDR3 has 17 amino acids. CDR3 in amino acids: CASSHPSRDRDSSEQFF. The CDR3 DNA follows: TGTGCCAGCAGCCACCCTAGTCGGGACAGGGATTCTTCTGAGCAGTTCTTC.

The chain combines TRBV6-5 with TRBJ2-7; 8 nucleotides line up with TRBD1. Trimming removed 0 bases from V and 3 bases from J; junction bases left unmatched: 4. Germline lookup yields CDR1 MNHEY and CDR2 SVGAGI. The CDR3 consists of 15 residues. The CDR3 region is CASSYSSDRGYEQYF. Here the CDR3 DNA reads TGTGCCAGCAGTTACTCGAGTGACAGGGGCTACGAGCAGTACTTC.

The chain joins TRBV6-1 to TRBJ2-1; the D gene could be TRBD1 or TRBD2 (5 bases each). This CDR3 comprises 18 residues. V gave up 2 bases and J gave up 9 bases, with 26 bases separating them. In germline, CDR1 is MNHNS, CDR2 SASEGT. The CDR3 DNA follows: TGTGCCAGCAGTGAAAGATTATGGGGGACCCAGAGGGGAAGTGAGCAGTTCTTC. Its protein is CASSERLWGTQRGSEQFF.

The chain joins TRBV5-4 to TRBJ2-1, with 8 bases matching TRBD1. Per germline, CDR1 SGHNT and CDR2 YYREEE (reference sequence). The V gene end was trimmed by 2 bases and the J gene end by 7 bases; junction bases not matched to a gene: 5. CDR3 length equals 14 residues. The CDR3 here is CASSFPTGENEQFF. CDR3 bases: TGTGCCAGCAGCTTCCCGACAGGGGAAAATGAGCAGTTCTTC.

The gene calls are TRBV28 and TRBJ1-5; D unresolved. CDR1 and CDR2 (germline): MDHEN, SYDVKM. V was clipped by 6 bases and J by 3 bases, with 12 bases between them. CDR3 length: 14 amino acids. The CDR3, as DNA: TGTGCCAGCAGAGTTCCCAGGAACAATCAGCCCCAGCATTTT. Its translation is CASRVPRNNQPQHF.